One and the same sample provided the 8 T cell receptor beta chains below, sequenced in a study of blood T cell repertoires in COVID-19. Sequenced by immunoSEQ multiplex PCR; TCRdb stores in-frame clones only, minus some. The table records 200,000 to 250,000 clones, about 83% of them present only once. The sequencing input was peripheral blood. The receptors derive from a woman aged 30 to 39 with COVID-19, enrolled during active disease.

The rearrangement joins TRBV6-1 to TRBJ1-1; no clear D gene. Germline CDR1 and CDR2: MNHNS and SASEGT. Trimming pared 3 bases from V and 11 bases from J, leaving 10 bases between. The CDR3 loop spans 11 amino acids. CDR3 loop: CASSEVAGAFF. For the CDR3, the DNA is TGTGCCAGCAGTGAGGTCGCGGGGGCTTTCTTT.

The CDR3 DNA reads TGTGCCAGCAGTCCCCTTGTCACTAATATTGATACGCAGTATTTT. Amino acid sequence: CASSPLVTNIDTQYF. The chain employs TRBV28 and TRBJ2-3, with D unclear. Trimming took 5 bases from V and 6 from J, leaving 18 bases between them. This CDR3 comprises 15 residues. Germline values: CDR1 MDHEN, CDR2 SYDVKM.

V gene TRBV5-1 combines with J gene TRBJ2-3, with 9 nucleotides matching TRBD1. V was pared by 4 bases and J by 4 bases, with 4 bases of the junction left unmatched. This CDR3 has 14 amino acids. CDR1 and CDR2 (germline): SGHRS, YFSETQ. CDR3 DNA sequence: TGCGCCAGCAGCACAGGGGGCTTCCCAGATACGCAGTATTTT. Protein sequence: CASSTGGFPDTQYF. Variable domain in full (rest from reference TRBV5-1 and TRBJ2-3): KAGVTQTPRYLIKTRGQQVTLSCSPISGHRSVSWYQQTPGQGLQFLFEYFSETQRNKGNFPGRFSGRQFSNSRSEMNVSTLELGDSALYLCASSTGGFPDTQYFGPGTRLTVL.

The chain combines TRBV6-2 or TRBV6-3 with TRBJ2-1; D is possibly TRBD1 (6 bases). Germline loops: CDR1 MNHEY, CDR2 SVGEGT. V gave up 5 bases and J gave up 9 bases, with 23 bases separating them. This CDR3 is built from 16 residues. CDR3: CASSANDRIYYGEQFF. In nucleotides, the CDR3 is TGTGCCAGCAGTGCAAATGACAGGATCTATTACGGTGAGCAGTTCTTC.

V and J are TRBV2 and TRBJ1-2; no reliable D call. Germline-derived CDR1 and CDR2 are SNHLY and FYNNEI. Trimming pared 0 bases from V and 8 bases from J, leaving 13 bases between. The CDR3 loop spans 14 amino acids. CDR3 nucleotide sequence: TGTGCCAGCAGTGAAGCGCTTCGGTCGGAGGGCTACACCTTC. Protein sequence: CASSEALRSEGYTF. Using reference TRBV2 and TRBJ1-2 for the parts outside the CDR3, the full variable domain is EPEVTQTPSHQVTQMGQEVILRCVPISNHLYFYWYRQILGQKVEFLVSFYNNEISEKSEIFDDQFSVERPDGSNFTLKIRSTKLEDSAMYFCASSEALRSEGYTFGSGTRLTVV.

The J gene is TRBJ2-5, the V gene TRBV5-1; 9 bases map to TRBD2. CDR3 size: 14 residues. The J segment lost 3 bases and the V segment lost 1 base, leaving 1 base of the junction unmatched. CDR1 and CDR2 (germline): SGHRS, YFSETQ. As DNA, the CDR3 is TGCGCCAGCAGCTTGTCTAGCGGGGAAGAGACCCAGTACTTC. Amino acids: CASSLSSGEETQYF.

J is TRBJ1-5 and V is TRBV25-1; D unclear. Trimming pared 7 bases from V and 4 bases from J, leaving 14 bases between. This CDR3 comprises 14 residues. Germline V gene lookup returns CDR1 MGHDK and CDR2 SYGVNS. The CDR3 is CASKVRQINQPQHF. CDR3 bases: TGTGCCAGCAAGGTGCGGCAGATTAATCAGCCCCAGCATTTT.

The sample holds many counts of this clone. This chain links TRBV11-3 with TRBJ1-2, with 7 bases matching TRBD1. Germline V gene lookup returns CDR1 SGHNT and CDR2 YENEEA. The ends lost 0 bases at V and 10 bases at J; junction bases unmatched: 20. The CDR3 runs 18 residues. CDR3 bases: TGTGCCAGCAGCTTAGATCCCTCTAGGCCCAGGGGGGTCGTCGACTACACCTTC. Translating gives CASSLDPSRPRGVVDYTF. Together with reference TRBV11-3 and TRBJ1-2, the CDR3 gives the full variable domain: EAGVVQSPRYKIIEKKQPVAFWCNPISGHNTLYWYLQNLGQGPELLIRYENEEAVDDSQLPKDRFSAERLKGVDSTLKIQPAELGDSAVYLCASSLDPSRPRGVVDYTFGSGTRLTVV.